This paragraph covers one T cell receptor (beta chain) sequence. Its antigen is not yet known. No clone much larger than this one lies a single base away; base qualities are absent. The CDR3 has 14 amino acids, counting the end cysteine and phenylalanine. The kept DNA is CDR3 alone, 42 bases in frame from the first base. Unmatched junction bases come to 4, with V trimmed by 4 bases and J by 5 bases. Healthy HIV-negative adults with no recently reported acute infections or vaccinations were included as donors. All donors were Caucasian adults living in Nashville, Tennessee, USA. Magnetic negative selection was used to enrich CD4+ T cells, after which naive cells were positively selected on CD45RA and the negative fraction became the memory subset. Blood was collected by leukapheresis, and PBMCs were isolated by Ficoll-Histopaque density gradient centrifugation and then cryopreserved in liquid nitrogen vapor phase. Analytical flow cytometry was used to check the purity and quantity of each magnetically sorted T cell population. Each sorted fraction had its genomic DNA isolated and then quantified by UV absorbance on a Nanodrop 2000c.

This specimen comes from a study of shared clonotypes between healthy human individuals (dated by TCRdb to about 2020). Broadly, across the study: A couple of women and three men aged 18 to 49 years were included in the cohort. Per donor, three plates each were used for CD4 naive and CD4 memory, two for CD8 naive, and one for CD8 memory. Blood TCR repertoires of about five healthy adults were deeply sequenced to estimate repertoire size and the extent of clonotype sharing between individuals. To increase sequencing depth and limit assay-specific biases, different laboratories used diverse techniques to prepare libraries and sequence TCR repertoires. Between about 0.85 and 9.5 billion PBMCs per donor were obtained by leukapheresis. General study outcomes and caveats: Sampling was restricted to blood, and TCR repertoires in tissues likely differ from the TCR repertoires found in blood. Pairwise subsampling led to the expectation that sequencing depth would affect the degree of clonotype sharing among donors. Even with the large sequencing depth, rarefaction of the sorted-subset datasets indicated that sequencing was incomplete. The genetic and exposure-history diversity represented was limited by the small number of donors. Naive subsets generally had larger estimated clonotype richness than memory subsets did. Compared with non-shared clonotypes, the clonotypes found in all four sorted-subset donors had higher generation probabilities. Across four donors, approximately 5% of naive CD4, 3% to 4% of naive CD8, 2% to 2.5% of memory CD4, and 0.4% to 0.45% of memory CD8 clonotypes were shared.

Using the deep immunoSEQ assay, multiplex PCR amplified TCR CDR3 regions from genomic DNA. Extracted genomic DNA from each cell subset was spread evenly across all wells of several immunoSEQ 96-well plates, with each plate serving as a replicate. Each replicate PCR for sorted subsets received about 210 ng genomic DNA, equal to roughly 33,000 T cell genomes. The purified libraries were quantified using a Qubit 3.0 fluorometer, sized with a Bioanalyzer 2100, and then quantified again using the KAPA Library Quantification kit. Each immunoSEQ 96-well plate was sequenced on its own single-read 150-cycle Illumina NextSeq 550 flow cell. Concerning the study's data processing: Because the immunoSEQ output held only junctional sequences and lacked quality scores, the filtering could not match the filtering applied to full-length reads. To assign V/J genes and CDR3, sequences were annotated using PyIR, a Python wrapper for IgBLAST v1.9, with IMGT germline references. Reads with weak V/J assignments (E-value above 1e-6), missing CDR3, stop codons, out-of-frame junctions, or ambiguous translated residues were removed. V3J clonotypes were defined by identical inferred V gene, J gene, and CDR3 amino acid sequence. Percentage overlap between repertoires was computed as shared unique clonotypes divided by the size of the smaller repertoire. Richness of each repertoire was evaluated using RTK rarefaction, the Chao1 estimator, and Recon v2.1 estimates of unobserved clonotypes. OLGA was used to compute generation probabilities for all TCRbeta clonotypes that the gDNA method yielded from a few donors. TCRdb stores this immuneACCESS table with in-frame sequences only. Part of the clones is absent; in the studies checked, under half of the shortfall reflects unresolved V genes, and no reason is known for the rest. For V, J and clone size, that table is used; D and trimming come from the DNA. The sample profile shows roughly 2 million clones; 85% to 95% of them were found once. The ten largest account for 0.13% of the sample.

The source material was naive CD4+ T cells sorted from blood. The label giving this sample's cell subset or site can be read as: CD45RA+ positively selected. This sequence was found in a man between 18 and 29 years old in good health. The chain employs TRBV23-1 and TRBJ2-5; 10 bases in the middle match TRBD1. TRBV23-1 is an ORF for which the function is uncertain. The base sequence is TGCGCCAGCAGTCGCATGGGACAGGGGGAGACCCAGTACTTC. It codes for CASSRMGQGETQYF.